This TCR beta chain was sequenced during a study of blood T cell repertoires in COVID-19. Germline V CDR1 and CDR2: SGDLS, YYNGEE. The V end lost 4 bases, the J end lost 12 bases, and 16 bases lay between the germline ends. The length of the CDR3 is 12 residues. Method: immunoSEQ multiplex PCR; TCRdb's copy keeps in-frame clones and lacks some. The sample lists some 210,000 clones, more than 70% seen once, with around 4.5% in the top ten. V usage is TRBV9 and J usage is TRBJ1-2; no definite D call. The sequenced material came from PBMCs or T cells enriched from blood (not recorded which). The clonotype was recovered from a man between 25 and 39 years old with acute COVID-19. CDR3 protein: CASSPITRGNTF. The DNA of the CDR3 is TGTGCCAGCAGCCCCATTACCCGAGGAAACACCTTC.